The clone carrying this TCR beta chain was seen ten or more times. Its cognate antigen is unknown. Template-switching 5'RACE yielded the TCR cDNA; a universal primer site and UMIs were added in the process. MiXCR was run by TCRdb on the 5' RACE reads, yielding one entry per CDR3 protein. The data contain under 150,000 distinct CDR3 sequences, roughly 8.2% of them singletons. The data belong to a study of T cells after yellow fever vaccination. Study overall: Researchers used SMART-Seq v4 Ultra Low Input to prepare fractions that had low cell numbers.

General study findings and limits: The booster response re-showed most primary clones: 96% CD4, approximately 90% CD8. The secondary response was weaker but peaked faster, day 5 versus 15.

Trimming pared 5 bases from V and 0 bases from J, leaving 7 bases between. Germline CDR1 SQVTM, CDR2 ANQGSEA. CDR3 length: 12 residues. V gene TRBV29-1 combines with J gene TRBJ1-1, with D unresolved. The source is a man in his thirties or forties who received the YFV17D yellow fever vaccine. This specimen consisted of CD4+ T cells sorted from PBMCs, obtained 5 days after the yellow fever booster vaccination. DNA of the CDR3: TGCAGCGTTATGGTCCTGAACACTGAAGCTTTCTTT. Protein: CSVMVLNTEAFF.